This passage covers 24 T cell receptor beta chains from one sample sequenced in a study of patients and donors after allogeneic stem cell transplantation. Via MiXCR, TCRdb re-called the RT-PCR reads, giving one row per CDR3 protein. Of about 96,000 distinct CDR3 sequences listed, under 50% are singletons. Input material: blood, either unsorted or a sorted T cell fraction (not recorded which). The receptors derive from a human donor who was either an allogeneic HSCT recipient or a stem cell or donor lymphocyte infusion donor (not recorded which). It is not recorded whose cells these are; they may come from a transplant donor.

For the CDR3, the DNA is TGCGCCAGCAGCCACGGGGGGGGCTACAGGGAAGCTTTCTTT. This encodes CASSHGGGYREAFF. The rearrangement uses TRBV4-3 and TRBJ1-1; D may be TRBD1 (6 bases). The CDR3 runs 14 residues. Trimming cost V 3 bases and J 8 bases, with 16 bases left between them. Per germline, CDR1 LGHNA and CDR2 YSLEER.

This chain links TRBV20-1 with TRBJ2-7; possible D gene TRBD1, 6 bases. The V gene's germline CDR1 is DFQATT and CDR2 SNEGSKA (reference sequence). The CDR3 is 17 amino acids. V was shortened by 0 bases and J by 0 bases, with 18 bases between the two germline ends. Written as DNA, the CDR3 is TGCAGTGCTAGAGATGAAGCAGGGGCCCTAAACTCCTACGAGCAGTACTTC. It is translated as CSARDEAGALNSYEQYF.

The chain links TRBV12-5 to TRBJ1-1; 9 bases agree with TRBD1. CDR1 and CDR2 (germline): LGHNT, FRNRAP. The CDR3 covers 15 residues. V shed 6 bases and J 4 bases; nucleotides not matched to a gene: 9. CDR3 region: CASGRGDRASTEAFF. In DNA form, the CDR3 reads TGTGCTAGTGGCCGAGGGGACAGGGCGTCCACTGAAGCTTTCTTT.

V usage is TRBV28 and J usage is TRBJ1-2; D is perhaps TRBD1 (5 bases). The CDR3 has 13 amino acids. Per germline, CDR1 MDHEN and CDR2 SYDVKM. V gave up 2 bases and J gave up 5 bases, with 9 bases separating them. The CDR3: CASSLKTEYGYTF. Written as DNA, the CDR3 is TGTGCCAGCAGTTTAAAGACAGAATATGGCTACACCTTC.

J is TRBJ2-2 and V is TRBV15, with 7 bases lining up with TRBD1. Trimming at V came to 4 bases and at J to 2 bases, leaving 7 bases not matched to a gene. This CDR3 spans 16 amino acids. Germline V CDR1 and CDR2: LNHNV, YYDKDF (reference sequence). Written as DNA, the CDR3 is TGTGCCACCAGCATCTCCCGACAGGGAAACACCGGGGAGCTGTTTTTT. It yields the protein CATSISRQGNTGELFF.

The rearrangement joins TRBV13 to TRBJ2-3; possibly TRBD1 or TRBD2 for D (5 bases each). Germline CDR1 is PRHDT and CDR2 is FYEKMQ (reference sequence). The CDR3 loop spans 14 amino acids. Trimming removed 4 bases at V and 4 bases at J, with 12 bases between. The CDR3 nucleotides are TGTGCCAGCAGCTCTGGGACCCGCCCAGATACGCAGTATTTT. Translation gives CASSSGTRPDTQYF.

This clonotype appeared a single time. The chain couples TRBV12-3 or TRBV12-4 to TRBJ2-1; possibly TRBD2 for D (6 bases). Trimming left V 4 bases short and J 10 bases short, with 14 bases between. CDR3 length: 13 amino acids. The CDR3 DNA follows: TGTGCCAGCAGTTCCGCCAGGCTAGCGGAGCAGTTCTTC. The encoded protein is CASSSARLAEQFF.

This CDR3 reads CSAREDRGHSNYGYTF. DNA for the CDR3: TGCAGTGCTAGAGAGGACAGGGGGCATTCTAACTATGGCTACACCTTC. This chain connects TRBV20-1 to TRBJ1-2, with TRBD1 matching 11 bases. Germline V gene data show CDR1 as DFQATT and CDR2 as SNEGSKA (reference sequence). The V and J ends lost 0 bases and 0 bases, in that order; junction bases with no gene match: 3. The CDR3 is 16 residues long.

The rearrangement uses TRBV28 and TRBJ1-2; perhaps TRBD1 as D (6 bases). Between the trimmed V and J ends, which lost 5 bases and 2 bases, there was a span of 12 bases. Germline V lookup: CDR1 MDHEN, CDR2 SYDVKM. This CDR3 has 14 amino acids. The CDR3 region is CASSPPQGNYGYTF. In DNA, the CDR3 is TGTGCCAGCAGTCCCCCACAGGGCAACTATGGCTACACCTTC.

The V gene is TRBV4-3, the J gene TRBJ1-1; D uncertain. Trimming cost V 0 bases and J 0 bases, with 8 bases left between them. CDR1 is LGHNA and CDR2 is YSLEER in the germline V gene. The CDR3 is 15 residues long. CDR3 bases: TGCGCCAGCAGCCAAGAGAGGGATCTGAACACTGAAGCTTTCTTT. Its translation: CASSQERDLNTEAFF.

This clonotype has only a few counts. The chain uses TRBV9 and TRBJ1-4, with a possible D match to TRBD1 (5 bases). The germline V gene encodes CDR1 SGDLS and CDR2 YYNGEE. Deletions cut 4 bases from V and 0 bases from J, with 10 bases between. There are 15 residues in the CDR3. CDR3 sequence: CASSLRGSTNEKLFF. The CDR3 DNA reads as TGTGCCAGCAGCCTCCGGGGCTCAACTAATGAAAAACTGTTTTTT.

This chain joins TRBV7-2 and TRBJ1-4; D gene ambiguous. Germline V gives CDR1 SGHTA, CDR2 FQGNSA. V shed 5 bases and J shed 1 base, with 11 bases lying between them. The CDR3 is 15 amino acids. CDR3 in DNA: TGTGCCAGCAGCGCCGTGGGGAGAACTAATGAAAAACTGTTTTTT. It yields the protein CASSAVGRTNEKLFF.

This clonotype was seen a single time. The CDR3, as DNA: TGTGCCAGCAGTTACGCGGGGCCCAATGAGCAGTTCTTC. It codes for CASSYAGPNEQFF. The chain has TRBV6-5 and TRBJ2-1; D might be TRBD2 (6 bases). V lost 2 bases, J lost 6 bases, and 8 bases lay in between. Germline loops: CDR1 MNHEY, CDR2 SVGAGI. CDR3 length: 13 residues.

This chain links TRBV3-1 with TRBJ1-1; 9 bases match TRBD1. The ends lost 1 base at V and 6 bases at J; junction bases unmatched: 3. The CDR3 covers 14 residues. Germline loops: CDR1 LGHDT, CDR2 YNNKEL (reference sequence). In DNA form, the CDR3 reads TGTGCCAGCAGCCAAGGACAGGGGGTCCCTGAAGCTTTCTTT. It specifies CASSQGQGVPEAFF.

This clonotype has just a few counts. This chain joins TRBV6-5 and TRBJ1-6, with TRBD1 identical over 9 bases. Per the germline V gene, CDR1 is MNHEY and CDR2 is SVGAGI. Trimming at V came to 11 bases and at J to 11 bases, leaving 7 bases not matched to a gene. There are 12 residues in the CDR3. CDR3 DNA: TGTGCCGTAAGGACAGGGGTCGCACCCCTCCACTTT. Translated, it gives CAVRTGVAPLHF.

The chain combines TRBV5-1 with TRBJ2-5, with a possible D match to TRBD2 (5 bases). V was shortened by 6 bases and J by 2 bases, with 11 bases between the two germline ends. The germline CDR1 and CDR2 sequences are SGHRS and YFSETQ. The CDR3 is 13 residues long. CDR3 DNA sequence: TGCGCCAGCAAGAACGGGGATCAAGAGACCCAGTACTTC. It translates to CASKNGDQETQYF.

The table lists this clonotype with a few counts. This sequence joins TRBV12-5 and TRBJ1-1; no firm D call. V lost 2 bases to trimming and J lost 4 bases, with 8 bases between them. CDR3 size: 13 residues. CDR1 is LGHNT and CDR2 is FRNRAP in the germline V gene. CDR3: CASGLMGATEAFF. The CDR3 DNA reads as TGTGCTAGTGGTTTGATGGGAGCCACTGAAGCTTTCTTT.

The CDR3 here is CASSLGYRYEQYF. DNA for the CDR3: TGTGCCAGCAGTTTAGGGTATCGCTACGAGCAGTACTTC. The chain is built from TRBV12-3 or TRBV12-4 and TRBJ2-7; D remains ambiguous. The CDR3 sequence is 13 residues long. Trimming left V 1 base short and J 3 bases short, with 7 bases between.

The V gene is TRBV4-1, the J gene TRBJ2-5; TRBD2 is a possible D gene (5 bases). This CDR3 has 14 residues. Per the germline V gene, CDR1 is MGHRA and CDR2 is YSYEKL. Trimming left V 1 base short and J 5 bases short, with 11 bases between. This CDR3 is CASSQVPDSETQYF. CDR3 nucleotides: TGCGCCAGCAGCCAAGTGCCGGACTCGGAGACCCAGTACTTC.

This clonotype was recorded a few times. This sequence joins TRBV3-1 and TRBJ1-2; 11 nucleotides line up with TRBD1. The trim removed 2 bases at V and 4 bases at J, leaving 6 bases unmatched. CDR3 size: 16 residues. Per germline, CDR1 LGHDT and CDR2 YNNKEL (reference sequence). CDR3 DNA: TGTGCCAGCAGCCAACTAGTGGACAGGGGGCTCTATGGCTACACCTTC. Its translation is CASSQLVDRGLYGYTF. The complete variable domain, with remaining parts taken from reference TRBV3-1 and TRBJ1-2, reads DTAVSQTPKYLVTQMGNDKSIKCEQNLGHDTMYWYKQDSKKFLKIMFSYNNKELIINETVPNRFSPKSPDKAHLNLHINSLELGDSAVYFCASSQLVDRGLYGYTFGSGTRLTVV.

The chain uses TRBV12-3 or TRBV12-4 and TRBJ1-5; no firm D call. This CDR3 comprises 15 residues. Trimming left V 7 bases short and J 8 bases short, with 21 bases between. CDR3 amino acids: CASTEGSREWEPQHF. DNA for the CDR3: TGTGCCAGCACCGAAGGATCCCGGGAGTGGGAGCCCCAGCATTTT.

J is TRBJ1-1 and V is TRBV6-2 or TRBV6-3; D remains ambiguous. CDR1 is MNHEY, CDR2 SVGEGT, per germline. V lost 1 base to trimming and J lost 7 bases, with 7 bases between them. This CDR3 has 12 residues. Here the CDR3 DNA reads TGTGCCAGCAGTTACTTCGCCGGTGAAGCTTTCTTT. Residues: CASSYFAGEAFF.

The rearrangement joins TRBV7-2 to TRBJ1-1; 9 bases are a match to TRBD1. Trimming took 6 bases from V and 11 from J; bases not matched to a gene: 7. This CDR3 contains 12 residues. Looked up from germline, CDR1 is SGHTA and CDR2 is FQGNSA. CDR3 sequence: CASSWDRARAFF. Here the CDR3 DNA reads TGTGCCAGCAGTTGGGACAGGGCTCGCGCTTTCTTT. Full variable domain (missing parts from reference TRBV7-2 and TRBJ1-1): GAGVSQSPSNKVTEKGKDVELRCDPISGHTALYWYRQSLGQGLEFLIYFQGNSAPDKSGLPSDRFSAERTGGSVSTLTIQRTQQEDSAVYLCASSWDRARAFFGQGTRLTVV.

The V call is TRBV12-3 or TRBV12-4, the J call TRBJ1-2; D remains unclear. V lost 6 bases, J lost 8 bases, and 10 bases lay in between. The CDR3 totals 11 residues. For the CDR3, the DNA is TGTGCCAGCAGCGACCGGAGAGGCTACACCTTC. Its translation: CASSDRRGYTF.